Below, 2 T cell receptor beta chains from the same sample are listed, as sequenced in a study of glioma-infiltrating T cells after dendritic cell vaccination. Using immunoSEQ multiplex PCR, the repertoire was profiled, and TCRdb retains in-frame clones only, with some absent. Counted here are roughly 51,000 clones, less than 90% occurring once; the ten biggest clones make up 10% to 12%. Source: blood, taken before dendritic cell vaccination. The receptors here all came from a human donor with glioblastoma.

This chain connects TRBV5-4 to TRBJ2-7, with D uncertain. V was clipped by 0 bases and J by 0 bases, with 4 bases between them. Germline CDR1 is SGHNT and CDR2 is YYREEE (reference sequence). This CDR3 contains 13 residues. The CDR3 is CASSLDGSYEQYF. CDR3 sequence (DNA): TGTGCCAGCAGCTTGGACGGCTCCTACGAGCAGTACTTC.

V and J are TRBV11-2 and TRBJ2-6; 8 nucleotides line up with TRBD1. The CDR3 consists of 15 residues. V gave up 5 bases and J gave up 2 bases; unmatched junction bases: 2. Germline values: CDR1 SGHAT, CDR2 FQNNGV. This CDR3 is CASSVGQAGANVLTF. CDR3 in DNA: TGTGCCAGCAGCGTGGGACAGGCTGGGGCCAACGTCCTGACTTTC.